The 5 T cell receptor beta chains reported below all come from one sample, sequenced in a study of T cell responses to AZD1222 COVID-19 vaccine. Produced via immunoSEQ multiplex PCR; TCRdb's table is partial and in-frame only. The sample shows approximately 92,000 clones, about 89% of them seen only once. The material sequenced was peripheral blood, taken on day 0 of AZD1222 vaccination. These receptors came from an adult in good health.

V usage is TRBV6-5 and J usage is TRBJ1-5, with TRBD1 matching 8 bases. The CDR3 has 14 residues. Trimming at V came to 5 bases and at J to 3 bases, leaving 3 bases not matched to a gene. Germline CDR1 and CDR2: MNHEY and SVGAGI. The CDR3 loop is CASSRDRYNQPQHF. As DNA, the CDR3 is TGTGCCAGCAGTCGGGACAGGTACAATCAGCCCCAGCATTTT.

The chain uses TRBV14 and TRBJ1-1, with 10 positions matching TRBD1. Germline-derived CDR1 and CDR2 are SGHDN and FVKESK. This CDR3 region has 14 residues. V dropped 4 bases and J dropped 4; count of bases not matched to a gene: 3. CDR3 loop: CASSLRTGGTEAFF. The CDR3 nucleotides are TGTGCCAGCAGCCTCAGGACAGGGGGCACTGAAGCTTTCTTT. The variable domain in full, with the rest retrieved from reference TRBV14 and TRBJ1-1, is EAGVTQFPSHSVIEKGQTVTLRCDPISGHDNLYWYRRVMGKEIKFLLHFVKESKQDESGMPNNRFLAERTGGTYSTLKVQPAELEDSGVYFCASSLRTGGTEAFFGQGTRLTVV.

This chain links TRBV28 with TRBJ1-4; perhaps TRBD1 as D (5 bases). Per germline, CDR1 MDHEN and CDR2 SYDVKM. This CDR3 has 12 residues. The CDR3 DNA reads TGTGCTTCTAGGGGCAGTAATGAAAAACTGTTTTTT. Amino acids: CASRGSNEKLFF.

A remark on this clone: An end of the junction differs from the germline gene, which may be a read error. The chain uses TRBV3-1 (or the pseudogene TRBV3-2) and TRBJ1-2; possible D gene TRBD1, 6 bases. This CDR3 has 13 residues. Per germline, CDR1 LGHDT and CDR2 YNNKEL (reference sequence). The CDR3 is CASSPGPTGSGDF. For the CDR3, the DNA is TGTGCCAGCAGCCCCGGCCCCACAGGGTCCGGGGACTTC.

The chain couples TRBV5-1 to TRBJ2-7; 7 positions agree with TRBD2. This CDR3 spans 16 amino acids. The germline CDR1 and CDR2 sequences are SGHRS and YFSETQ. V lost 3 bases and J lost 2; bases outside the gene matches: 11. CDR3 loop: CASSWDYQRGAYEQYF. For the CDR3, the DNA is TGCGCCAGCAGCTGGGATTATCAGCGGGGAGCCTACGAGCAGTACTTC.